This TCR beta chain was sequenced during a study of T cell responses to AZD1222 COVID-19 vaccine. The length of the CDR3 is 16 residues. Germline V gene lookup returns CDR1 MNHNS and CDR2 SASEGT. V was pared by 2 bases and J by 0 bases, with 13 bases between. Assay: immunoSEQ multiplex PCR; the TCRdb copy retains only in-frame clones and omits some. The data contain 150,000 to 200,000 clones, around 88% of them singletons. This chain links TRBV6-1 with TRBJ2-5; D may be TRBD1 (6 bases). The specimen comprised peripheral blood, sampled 28 days after the second AZD1222 dose. The receptor was derived from an adult who received the AZD1222 COVID-19 vaccine. Here the CDR3 reads CASSERRTANQETQYF. The CDR3 bases are TGTGCCAGCAGTGAACGCCGGACAGCCAACCAAGAGACCCAGTACTTC.